The clone carrying this T cell receptor beta chain was detected only a few times. Its target is not known. Data came from immunoSEQ multiplex PCR; TCRdb stores just in-frame clones and leaves some out. The table has about 82,000 clones, 83% seen once; the top ten hold over 0.7%. This entry is derived from a study of OX40 agonist ivuxolimab in advanced cancers. Study summary: Six ivuxolimab dose levels, 0.01 to 10 mg/kg, were given intravenously every 2 weeks. Partial responses were achieved by three patients: one hepatocellular carcinoma, two cutaneous melanoma. Findings and caveats of the study: Dosing at 0.1 to 3.0 mg/kg was accompanied by clonal expansion of CD4+ and CD8+ blood T cells by week 6.

The germline CDR1 and CDR2 sequences are SQVTM and ANQGSEA. CDR3 length equals 13 residues. The V end was cut by 6 bases, the J end by 9 bases, with 15 bases between. This sequence was found in an adult with an advanced solid tumor such as melanoma, head and neck, liver or kidney cancer. Sample: CD4+ or CD8+ T cells sorted from blood, taken in a trial of the OX40 agonist ivuxolimab. The chain links TRBV29-1 to TRBJ1-6, with a tentative D call TRBD1 (6 bases). The CDR3: CSVQRGQGSPLHF. DNA for the CDR3: TGCAGCGTCCAACGGGGGCAGGGTTCACCCCTCCACTTT.